Listed here are 8 T cell receptor beta chains from one sample, sequenced in a study of response to subunit inactivated influenza vaccine. TCRdb re-derived calls from the RT-PCR reads in MiXCR, one entry per CDR3 protein. The profile shows about 570,000 distinct CDR3 sequences, around 11% of them singletons. The same sample was also studied in work on T cells expressing NK-cell markers. That publication notes: cDNA encoding TCR beta was synthesized via 5'RACE template switching incorporating UMIs.

The material was PBMCs from blood, obtained on the day of vaccination. The receptors here all came from a man aged 50-59 years who received an inactivated influenza vaccine.

This clonotype has ten or more counts. This chain connects TRBV24-1 to TRBJ2-3; possibly TRBD1 for D (6 bases). V dropped 0 bases and J dropped 6 bases, with 12 bases sitting between them. CDR3 length equals 15 residues. Germline V CDR1 and CDR2: KGHDR, SFDVKD. CDR3 amino acids: CATSDLSKQGDTQYF. In DNA form, the CDR3 reads TGTGCCACCAGTGATTTGTCCAAACAGGGTGATACGCAGTATTTT.

This chain joins TRBV7-9 and TRBJ2-7; 9 bases align to TRBD2. The CDR3 contains 14 residues. Trimming cost V 3 bases and J 3 bases; bases outside gene matches: 3. Germline CDR1 and CDR2: SEHNR and FQNEAQ (reference sequence). The CDR3 loop reads CASSLGLAYYEQYF. Here the CDR3 DNA reads TGTGCCAGCAGCTTGGGACTAGCTTACTACGAGCAGTACTTC.

This clonotype appeared a few times. V is TRBV16 and J is TRBJ1-3; TRBD1 agrees at 7 bases. The germline V gene has CDR1 KGHSY and CDR2 FQNENV. The V segment lost 5 bases and the J segment 2 bases; nucleotides outside the gene matches: 12. The CDR3 extends over 17 amino acids. DNA for the CDR3: TGTGCCAGCAGCAAAACCCGGGACAGTCGGACTGGAAACACCATATATTTT. Translation gives CASSKTRDSRTGNTIYF.

The chain links TRBV4-3 to TRBJ2-2; no clear D gene. Germline CDR1 LGHNA, CDR2 YSLEER. The CDR3 covers 14 residues. The V end was cut by 4 bases, the J end by 3 bases, with 9 bases between. Here the CDR3 reads CASSPVTHTGELFF. The CDR3 nucleotides are TGCGCCAGCAGCCCGGTGACTCACACCGGGGAGCTGTTTTTT.

CDR3 protein: CASSSTENIQYF. The CDR3 coding sequence is TGTGCCAGCAGCTCGACAGAAAACATTCAGTACTTC. The chain uses TRBV7-9 and TRBJ2-4; D is possibly TRBD1 (5 bases). Trimming took 4 bases from V and 5 from J, leaving 6 bases between them. This CDR3 spans 12 amino acids. The germline V gene has CDR1 SEHNR and CDR2 FQNEAQ (reference sequence).

This clonotype was observed a few times. The J gene is TRBJ2-2, the V gene TRBV5-1; tentatively, D is TRBD2 (6 bases). The CDR3 totals 16 residues. V lost 4 bases and J 2 bases, leaving 15 bases between the germline ends. The germline CDR1 and CDR2 sequences are SGHRS and YFSETQ. The CDR3 nucleotides are TGCGCCAGCAGCGGGACTTCGACAGCCAACACCGGGGAGCTGTTTTTT. Its translation is CASSGTSTANTGELFF. Looking up the rest from reference TRBV5-1 and TRBJ2-2 gives the full variable domain: KAGVTQTPRYLIKTRGQQVTLSCSPISGHRSVSWYQQTPGQGLQFLFEYFSETQRNKGNFPGRFSGRQFSNSRSEMNVSTLELGDSALYLCASSGTSTANTGELFFGEGSRLTVL.

This clonotype was found many times. This chain joins TRBV9 and TRBJ1-1; D not resolved. This CDR3 has 13 residues. CDR1 SGDLS and CDR2 YYNGEE come from the germline V gene. V was cut by 2 bases and J by 1 base, with 6 bases left in between. Here the CDR3 DNA reads TGTGCCAGCAGCGTCGGCAGGAACACTGAAGCTTTCTTT. This translates into CASSVGRNTEAFF.

The chain employs TRBV12-3 or TRBV12-4 and TRBJ1-1; 7 bases fit TRBD1. The V and J ends lost 3 bases and 5 bases, in that order; junction bases with no gene match: 6. CDR3 length equals 14 residues. The CDR3: CASSFLQGSTEAFF. CDR3 DNA sequence: TGTGCCAGCAGTTTCTTACAGGGGAGTACTGAAGCTTTCTTT.